This entry lists 2 T cell receptor beta chains sequenced from one sample in a study of identical twins. From the 5' RACE reads, TCRdb called clonotypes with MiXCR, one entry per CDR3 protein. The table includes 450,000 to 500,000 distinct CDR3 sequences, roughly an eighth detected once. The same sample was also used in a study of yellow fever vaccine responses in identical twins.

Sequencing input: CD4+ T cells sorted from blood. The receptors originated from a woman under 30 in good health.

This chain joins TRBV6-1 and TRBJ1-5, with D uncertain. Deletions cut 2 bases from V and 9 bases from J, with 14 bases between. CDR1 is MNHNS and CDR2 is SASEGT in the germline V gene. This CDR3 region has 14 residues. The CDR3 region has the DNA TGTGCCAGCAGTGAACTGAGGGAATCAGGGCCCCAGCATTTT. Translation: CASSELRESGPQHF.

The CDR3 nucleotides read TGTGCCAGCAGCAAAGTTGTAATGGGCAGCCTCTACGAGCAGTACTTC. This encodes CASSKVVMGSLYEQYF. V is TRBV21-1 and J is TRBJ2-7. TRBV21-1 is classified as a pseudogene. This CDR3 has 16 residues.